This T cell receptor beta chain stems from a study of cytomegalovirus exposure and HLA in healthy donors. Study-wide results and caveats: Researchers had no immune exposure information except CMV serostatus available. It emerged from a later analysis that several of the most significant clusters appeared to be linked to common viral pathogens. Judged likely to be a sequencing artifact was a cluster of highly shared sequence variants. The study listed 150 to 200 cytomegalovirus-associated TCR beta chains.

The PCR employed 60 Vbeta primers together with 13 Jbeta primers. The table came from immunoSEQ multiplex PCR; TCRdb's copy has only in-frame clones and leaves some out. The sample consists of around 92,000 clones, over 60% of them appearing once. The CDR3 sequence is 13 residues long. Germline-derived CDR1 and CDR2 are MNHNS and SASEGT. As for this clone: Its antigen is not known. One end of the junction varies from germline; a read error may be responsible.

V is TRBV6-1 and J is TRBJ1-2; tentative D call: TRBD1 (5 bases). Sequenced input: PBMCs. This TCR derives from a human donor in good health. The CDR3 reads CASREDRDYGYTF. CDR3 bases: TGTGCCAGCAGAGAAGACAGAGACTATGGCTACACCTTC.